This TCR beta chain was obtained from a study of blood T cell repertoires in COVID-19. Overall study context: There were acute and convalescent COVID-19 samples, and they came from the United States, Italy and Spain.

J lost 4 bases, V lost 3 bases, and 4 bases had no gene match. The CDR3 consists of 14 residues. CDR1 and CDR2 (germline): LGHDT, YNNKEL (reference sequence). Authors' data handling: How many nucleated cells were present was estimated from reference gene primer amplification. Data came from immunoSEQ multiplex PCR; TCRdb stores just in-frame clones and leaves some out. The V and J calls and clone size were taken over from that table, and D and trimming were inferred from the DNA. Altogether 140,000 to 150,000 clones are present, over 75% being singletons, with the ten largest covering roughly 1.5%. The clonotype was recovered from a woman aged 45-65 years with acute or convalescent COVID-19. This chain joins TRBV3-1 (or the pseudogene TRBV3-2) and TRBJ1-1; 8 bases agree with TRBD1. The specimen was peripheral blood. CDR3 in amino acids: CASSHFTGGTEAFF. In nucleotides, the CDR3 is TGTGCCAGCAGCCATTTCACAGGGGGCACTGAAGCTTTCTTT.